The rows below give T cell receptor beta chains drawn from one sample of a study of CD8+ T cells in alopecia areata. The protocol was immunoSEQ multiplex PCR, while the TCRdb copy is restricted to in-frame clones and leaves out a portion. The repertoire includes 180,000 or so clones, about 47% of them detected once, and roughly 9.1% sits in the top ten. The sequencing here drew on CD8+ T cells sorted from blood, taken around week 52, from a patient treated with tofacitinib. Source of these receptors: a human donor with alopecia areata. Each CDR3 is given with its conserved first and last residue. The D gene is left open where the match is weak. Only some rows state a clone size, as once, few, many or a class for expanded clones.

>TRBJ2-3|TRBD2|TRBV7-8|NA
TGTGCCAGCAGCTTAAGCGGGGCCGTCACAGATACGCAGTATTTT
CASSLSGAVTDTQYF
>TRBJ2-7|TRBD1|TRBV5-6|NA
TGTGCCAGCAGCAGGGGGACAGGGGCTGGCGAGCAGTACTTC
CASSRGTGAGEQYF
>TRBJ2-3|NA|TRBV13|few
TGTGCCAGCAGGGGAGATACGCAGTATTTT
CASRGDTQYF
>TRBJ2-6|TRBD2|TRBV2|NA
TGTGCCAGCGGACACAACCGGGGGGGCGATGGGGCCAACGTCCTGACTTTC
CASGHNRGGDGANVLTF
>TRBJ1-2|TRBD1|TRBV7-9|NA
TGTGCCAGCAGTTCCGGGACAGGGCAGATTAACTATGGCTACACCTTC
CASSSGTGQINYGYTF
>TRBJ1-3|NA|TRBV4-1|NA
TGCGCCAGCAGCGAAGTTGGAAACACCATATATTTT
CASSEVGNTIYF
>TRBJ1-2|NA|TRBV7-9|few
TGTGCCAGCAGCTTTCAGCCCGAGGGGTATGGCTACACCTTC
CASSFQPEGYGYTF
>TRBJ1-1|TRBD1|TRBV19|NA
TGTGCCAGTAGTTCGGGACAGGAGAACACTGAAGCTTTCTTT
CASSSGQENTEAFF
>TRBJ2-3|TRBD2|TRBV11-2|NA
TGTGCCAGCAGCCCTAGCGGGGGGGCGACAGATACGCAGTATTTT
CASSPSGGATDTQYF
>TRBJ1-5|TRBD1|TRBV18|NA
TGTGCCAGCTCACCGGGACAGAAACAGCCCCAGCATTTT
CASSPGQKQPQHF
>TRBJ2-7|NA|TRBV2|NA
TGTGCCAGCAGAGAGCAGGGGACCTCCTACGAGCAGTACTTC
CASREQGTSYEQYF
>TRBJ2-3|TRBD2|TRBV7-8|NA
TGTGCCAGCAGTACGACTAGCGGGGGGTTTACTAGCACAGATACGCAGTATTTT
CASSTTSGGFTSTDTQYF
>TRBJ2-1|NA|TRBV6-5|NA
TGTGCCACTCTCACCTTGGGGGGCCCCAATGAGCAGTTCTTC
CATLTLGGPNEQFF
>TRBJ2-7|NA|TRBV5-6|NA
TGTGCCAGCAGCCGGACGGACTACGAGCAGTACTTC
CASSRTDYEQYF
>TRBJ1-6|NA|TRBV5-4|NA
TGTGCCAGCAGCTACCGGGGACCTTATTCACCCCTCCACTTT
CASSYRGPYSPLHF
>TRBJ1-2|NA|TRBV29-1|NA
TGCAGCGTGTCGGACAGTCTGATTGGCTACACCTTC
CSVSDSLIGYTF
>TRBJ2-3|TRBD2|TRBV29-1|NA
TGCAGCGTTGAAGGGGGCCGGGGGGCAGATACGCAGTATTTT
CSVEGGRGADTQYF
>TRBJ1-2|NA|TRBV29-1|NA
TGCAGCGTTGAAGACAGGTCTAACTATGGCTACACCTTC
CSVEDRSNYGYTF
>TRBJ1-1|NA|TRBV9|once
TGTGCCAGCAGCTACCGGGGACGAGGAACTGAAGCTTTCTTT
CASSYRGRGTEAFF
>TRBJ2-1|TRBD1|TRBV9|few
TGTGCCAGCAGCGCAAACAGGGGCTCCTCCTACAATGAGCAGTTCTTC
CASSANRGSSYNEQFF
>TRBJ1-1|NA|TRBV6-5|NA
TGTGCCAGCAGCTACCCGGAAGGGACTGAAGCTTTCTTT
CASSYPEGTEAFF
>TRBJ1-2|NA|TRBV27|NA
TGTGCCAGCAGTTTTTACCCTAGGGACATATCTAACTATGGCTACACCTTC
CASSFYPRDISNYGYTF
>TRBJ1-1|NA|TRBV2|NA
TGTGCCAGCAGTGTGGGCGGGGAAGCTTTCTTT
CASSVGGEAFF
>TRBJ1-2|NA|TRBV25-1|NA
TGTGCCAGCAGTTCCGGGACGGACTATGGCTACACCTTC
CASSSGTDYGYTF
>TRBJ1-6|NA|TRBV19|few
TGTGCCAGTAGTATGACCGACGAAAGACCCCTCCACTTT
CASSMTDERPLHF
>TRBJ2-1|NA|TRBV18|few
TGTGCCAGCTCACCACTCTTAGCCGACAATGAGCAGTTCTTC
CASSPLLADNEQFF
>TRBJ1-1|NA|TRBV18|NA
TGTGCCAGCTCCCCGAAAGCCAGGACAGTAAACACTGAAGCTTTCTTT
CASSPKARTVNTEAFF
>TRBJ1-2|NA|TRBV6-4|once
TGTGCCAGCAGTGACTCGCGGGAGGGGGTTCATGGCTACACCTTC
CASSDSREGVHGYTF
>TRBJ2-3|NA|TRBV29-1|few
TGCAGCGCTCCAGGGGGGAGCACAGATACGCAGTATTTT
CSAPGGSTDTQYF
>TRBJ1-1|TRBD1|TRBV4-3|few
TGCGCCAGCAGCGCCCGGACAGGGGGCGCGTCTGAAGCTTTCTTT
CASSARTGGASEAFF
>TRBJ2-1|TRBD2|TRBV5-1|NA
TGCGCCAGCCGCCCCGCTAGCGGGAGCTACAATGAGCAGTTCTTC
CASRPASGSYNEQFF
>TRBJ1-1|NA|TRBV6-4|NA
TGTGCCAGCAGCCAGGAGATGAACACTGAAGCTTTCTTT
CASSQEMNTEAFF